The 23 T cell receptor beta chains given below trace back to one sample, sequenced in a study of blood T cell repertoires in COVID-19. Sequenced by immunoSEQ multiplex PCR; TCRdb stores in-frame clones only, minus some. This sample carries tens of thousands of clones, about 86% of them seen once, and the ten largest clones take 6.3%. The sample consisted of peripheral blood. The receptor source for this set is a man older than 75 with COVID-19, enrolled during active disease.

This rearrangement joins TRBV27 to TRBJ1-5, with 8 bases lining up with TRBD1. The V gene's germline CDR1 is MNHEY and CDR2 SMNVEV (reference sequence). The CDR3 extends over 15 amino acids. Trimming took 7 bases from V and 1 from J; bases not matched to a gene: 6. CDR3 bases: TGTGCCAGCACCCGGACAGGGAGAAGCAATCAGCCCCAGCATTTT. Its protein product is CASTRTGRSNQPQHF.

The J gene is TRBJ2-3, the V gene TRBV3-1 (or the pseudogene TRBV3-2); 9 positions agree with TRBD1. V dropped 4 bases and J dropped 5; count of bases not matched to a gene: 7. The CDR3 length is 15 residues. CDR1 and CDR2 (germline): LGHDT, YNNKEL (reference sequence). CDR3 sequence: CASSPIGQGRDTQYF. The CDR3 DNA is TGTGCCAGCAGCCCGATTGGACAGGGGCGAGATACGCAGTATTTT.

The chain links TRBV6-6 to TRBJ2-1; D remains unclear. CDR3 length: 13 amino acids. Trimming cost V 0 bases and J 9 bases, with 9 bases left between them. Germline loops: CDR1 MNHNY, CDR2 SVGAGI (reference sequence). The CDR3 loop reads CASSYSARSEQFF. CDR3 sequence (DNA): TGTGCCAGCAGTTACTCGGCTAGGAGTGAGCAGTTCTTC.

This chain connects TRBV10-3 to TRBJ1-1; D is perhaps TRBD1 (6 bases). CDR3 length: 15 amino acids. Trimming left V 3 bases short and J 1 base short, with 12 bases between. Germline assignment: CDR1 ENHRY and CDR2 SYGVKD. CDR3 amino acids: CAISDRRDTNTEAFF. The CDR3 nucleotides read TGTGCCATCAGTGACCGCCGGGACACGAACACTGAAGCTTTCTTT.

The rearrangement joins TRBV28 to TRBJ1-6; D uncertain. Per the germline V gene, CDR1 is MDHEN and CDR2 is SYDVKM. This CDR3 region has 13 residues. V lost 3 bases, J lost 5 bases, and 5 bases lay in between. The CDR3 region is CASSFLDNSPLHF. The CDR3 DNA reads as TGTGCCAGCAGTTTTCTTGATAATTCACCCCTCCACTTT.

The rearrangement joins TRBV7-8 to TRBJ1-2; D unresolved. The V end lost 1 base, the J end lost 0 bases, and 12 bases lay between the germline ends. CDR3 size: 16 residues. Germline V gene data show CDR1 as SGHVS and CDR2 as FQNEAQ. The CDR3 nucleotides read TGTGCCAGCAGCTTAGGGTACAGCAGAGCTAACTATGGCTACACCTTC. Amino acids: CASSLGYSRANYGYTF.

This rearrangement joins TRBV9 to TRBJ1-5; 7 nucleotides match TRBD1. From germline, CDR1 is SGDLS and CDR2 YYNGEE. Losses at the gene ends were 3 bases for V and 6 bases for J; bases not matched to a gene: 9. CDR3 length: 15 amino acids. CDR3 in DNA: TGTGCCAGCAGCGCATCAGGACAGGTTGGTCAGCCCCAGCATTTT. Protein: CASSASGQVGQPQHF. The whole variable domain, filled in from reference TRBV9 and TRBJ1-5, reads DSGVTQTPKHLITATGQRVTLRCSPRSGDLSVYWYQQSLDQGLQFLIQYYNGEERAKGNILERFSAQQFPDLHSELNLSSLELGDSALYFCASSASGQVGQPQHFGDGTRLSIL.

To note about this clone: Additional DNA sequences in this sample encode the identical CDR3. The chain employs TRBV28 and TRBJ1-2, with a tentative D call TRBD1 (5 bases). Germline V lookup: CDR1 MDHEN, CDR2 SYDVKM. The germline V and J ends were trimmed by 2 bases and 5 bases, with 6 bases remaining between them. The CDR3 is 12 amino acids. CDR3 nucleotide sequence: TGTGCCAGCAGTTTACAGGGTTATGGCTACACCTTC. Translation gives CASSLQGYGYTF.

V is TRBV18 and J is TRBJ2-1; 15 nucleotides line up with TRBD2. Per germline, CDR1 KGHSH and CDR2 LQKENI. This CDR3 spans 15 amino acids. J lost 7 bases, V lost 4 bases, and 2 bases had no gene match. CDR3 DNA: TGTGCCAGCTCACGCGGGACTAGCGGGGGGAATGAGCAGTTCTTC. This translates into CASSRGTSGGNEQFF.

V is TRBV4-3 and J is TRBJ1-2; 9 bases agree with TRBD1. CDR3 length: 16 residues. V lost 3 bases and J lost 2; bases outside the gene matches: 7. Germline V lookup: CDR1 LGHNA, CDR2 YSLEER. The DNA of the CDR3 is TGCGCCAGCAGCCAGTACGACAGGGGGGAGAACTATGGCTACACCTTC. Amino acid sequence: CASSQYDRGENYGYTF.

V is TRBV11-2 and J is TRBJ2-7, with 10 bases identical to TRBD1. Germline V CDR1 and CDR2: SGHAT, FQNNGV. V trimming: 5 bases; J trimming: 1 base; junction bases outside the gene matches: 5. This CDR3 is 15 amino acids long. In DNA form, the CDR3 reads TGTGCCAGCAGCCAGCCGGGACAGGGGTCCTACGAGCAGTACTTC. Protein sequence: CASSQPGQGSYEQYF. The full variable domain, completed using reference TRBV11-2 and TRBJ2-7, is EAGVAQSPRYKIIEKRQSVAFWCNPISGHATLYWYQQILGQGPKLLIQFQNNGVVDDSQLPKDRFSAERLKGVDSTLKIQPAKLEDSAVYLCASSQPGQGSYEQYFGPGTRLTVT.

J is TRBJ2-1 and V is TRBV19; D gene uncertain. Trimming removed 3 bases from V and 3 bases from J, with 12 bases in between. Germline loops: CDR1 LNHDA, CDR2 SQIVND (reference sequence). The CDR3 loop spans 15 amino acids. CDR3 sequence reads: CASSITPQYYNEQFF. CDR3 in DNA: TGTGCCAGTAGTATCACACCCCAATACTACAATGAGCAGTTCTTC.

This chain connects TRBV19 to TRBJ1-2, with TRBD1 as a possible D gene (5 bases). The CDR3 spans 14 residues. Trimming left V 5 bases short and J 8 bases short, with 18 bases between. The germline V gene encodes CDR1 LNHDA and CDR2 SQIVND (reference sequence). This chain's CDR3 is CASSPDTPVGGYTF. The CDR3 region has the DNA TGTGCCAGTAGTCCGGACACTCCCGTGGGGGGCTACACCTTC.

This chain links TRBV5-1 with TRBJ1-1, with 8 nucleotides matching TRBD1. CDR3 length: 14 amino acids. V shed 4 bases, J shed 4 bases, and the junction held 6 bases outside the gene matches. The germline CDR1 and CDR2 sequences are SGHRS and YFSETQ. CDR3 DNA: TGCGCCAGCAGCCCATTACAGGGGGGCACTGAAGCTTTCTTT. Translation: CASSPLQGGTEAFF.

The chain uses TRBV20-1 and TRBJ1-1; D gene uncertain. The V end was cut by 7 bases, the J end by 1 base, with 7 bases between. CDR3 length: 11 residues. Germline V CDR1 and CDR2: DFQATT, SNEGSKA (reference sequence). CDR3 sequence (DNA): TGCAGTGGCCGGGGGAACACTGAAGCTTTCTTT. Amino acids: CSGRGNTEAFF.

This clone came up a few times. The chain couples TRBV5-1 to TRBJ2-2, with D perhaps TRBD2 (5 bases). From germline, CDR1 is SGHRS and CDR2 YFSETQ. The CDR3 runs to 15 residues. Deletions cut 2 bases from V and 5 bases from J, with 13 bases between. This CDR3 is CASSFREVGTGELFF. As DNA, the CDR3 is TGCGCCAGCAGCTTTCGGGAAGTAGGAACCGGGGAGCTGTTTTTT. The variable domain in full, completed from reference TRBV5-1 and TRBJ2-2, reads KAGVTQTPRYLIKTRGQQVTLSCSPISGHRSVSWYQQTPGQGLQFLFEYFSETQRNKGNFPGRFSGRQFSNSRSEMNVSTLELGDSALYLCASSFREVGTGELFFGEGSRLTVL.

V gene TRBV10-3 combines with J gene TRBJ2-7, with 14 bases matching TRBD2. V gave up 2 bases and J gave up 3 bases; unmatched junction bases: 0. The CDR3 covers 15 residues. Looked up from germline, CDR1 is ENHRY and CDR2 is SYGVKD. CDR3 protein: CAISEGTSGGYEQYF. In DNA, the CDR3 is TGTGCCATCAGTGAGGGGACTAGCGGGGGCTACGAGCAGTACTTC.

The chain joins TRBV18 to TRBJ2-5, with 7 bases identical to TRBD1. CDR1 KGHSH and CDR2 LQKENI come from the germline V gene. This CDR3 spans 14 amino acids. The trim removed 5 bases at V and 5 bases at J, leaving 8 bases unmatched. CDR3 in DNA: TGTGCCAGCTCATCCAACAGGGGTGAGGAGACCCAGTACTTC. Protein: CASSSNRGEETQYF.

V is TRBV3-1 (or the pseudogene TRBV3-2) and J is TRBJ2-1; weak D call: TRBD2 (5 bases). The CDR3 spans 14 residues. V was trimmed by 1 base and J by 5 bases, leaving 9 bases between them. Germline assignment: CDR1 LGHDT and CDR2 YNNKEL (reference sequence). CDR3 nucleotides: TGTGCCAGCAGCCAAGCCGGGGTACACAATGAGCAGTTCTTC. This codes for CASSQAGVHNEQFF.

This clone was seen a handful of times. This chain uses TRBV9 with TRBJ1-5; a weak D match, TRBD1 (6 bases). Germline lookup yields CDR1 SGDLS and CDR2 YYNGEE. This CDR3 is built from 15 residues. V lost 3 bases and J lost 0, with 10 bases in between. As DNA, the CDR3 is TGTGCCAGCAGCGAGGACAGCCATAGCAATCAGCCCCAGCATTTT. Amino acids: CASSEDSHSNQPQHF.

The CDR3 sequence: CASSRRGYAEAFF. The CDR3 DNA reads TGTGCCAGCAGTCGCAGGGGGTACGCTGAAGCTTTCTTT. The gene calls are TRBV27 and TRBJ1-1, with 7 bases identical to TRBD1. Germline V lookup: CDR1 MNHEY, CDR2 SMNVEV (reference sequence). This CDR3 has 13 amino acids. Losses at the gene ends were 5 bases for V and 6 bases for J; bases not matched to a gene: 6.

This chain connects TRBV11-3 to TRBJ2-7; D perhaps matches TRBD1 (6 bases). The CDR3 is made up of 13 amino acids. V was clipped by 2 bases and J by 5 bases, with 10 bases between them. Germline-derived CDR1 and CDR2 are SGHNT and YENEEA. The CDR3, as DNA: TGTGCCAGCAGCTTAAACAGGGACCACGAGCAGTACTTC. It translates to CASSLNRDHEQYF.

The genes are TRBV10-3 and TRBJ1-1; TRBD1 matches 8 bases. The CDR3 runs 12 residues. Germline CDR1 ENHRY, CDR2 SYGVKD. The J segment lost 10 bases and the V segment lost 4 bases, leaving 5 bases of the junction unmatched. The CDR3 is CAISGGQGGAFF. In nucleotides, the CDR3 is TGTGCCATCAGTGGAGGACAGGGTGGAGCTTTCTTT.